The sequence of this TCR beta chain was determined in a study of cytomegalovirus exposure and HLA in healthy donors. The assay was immunoSEQ multiplex PCR, and TCRdb's table has in-frame clones only and misses some. In the table there are around 190,000 clones, more than 70% of which are singletons. The CDR3 runs 14 residues. CDR1 and CDR2 (germline): ENHRY, SYGVKD. V trimming: 4 bases; J trimming: 3 bases; junction bases outside the gene matches: 1. Study-wide points: Per published reports, the classifier diagnosed cytomegalovirus status with high specificity and sensitivity.

About this clone itself: Its antigen is unidentified.

The chain is built from TRBV10-3 and TRBJ1-5, with 9 bases lining up with TRBD1. The source material was PBMCs. The clonotype comes from a young woman in good health and CMV-seronegative. CDR3 amino acids: CAISGDRDNQPQHF. The CDR3 DNA is TGTGCCATCAGTGGGGACAGGGACAATCAGCCCCAGCATTTT.